This entry describes one TCR beta chain. This entry belongs to a study of OX40 agonist ivuxolimab in advanced cancers. TCRdb's copy holds only in-frame clones and misses some; the assay was immunoSEQ multiplex PCR. The repertoire includes about 70,000 clones, roughly nine tenths of them detected once, and about an eighth sits in the top ten. V lost 8 bases, J lost 0 bases, and 7 bases stayed unmatched. CDR1 GTSNPN and CDR2 SVGIG come from the germline V gene (reference sequence). The CDR3 loop spans 14 amino acids. The source is an adult with an advanced solid tumor such as melanoma, head and neck, liver or kidney cancer. This rearrangement joins TRBV30 to TRBJ2-1; TRBD1 aligns across 7 bases. Here the sequenced sample was CD4+ or CD8+ T cells sorted from blood, taken in a trial of the OX40 agonist ivuxolimab. The CDR3 DNA sequence: TGTGCCGTAACGACAGGGTTCTCCTACAATGAGCAGTTCTTC. This codes for CAVTTGFSYNEQFF.